A selection of T cell receptor beta chains follows, all from one sample in a study of blood T cell repertoires in COVID-19. Assay: immunoSEQ multiplex PCR; the TCRdb copy retains only in-frame clones and omits some. This table holds 140,000 or so clones, over 80% found once. The sequencing input was PBMCs or T cells enriched from blood (not recorded which). These receptors were obtained from a woman aged 40 to 50 who had recovered from COVID-19. Both conserved end residues are part of each CDR3. A D gene is named only where the DNA matches it firmly. Size tells how often a clone was seen (once, few, many) or the class of an expanded clone, and some rows leave it out.

j_call d_call clone_size v_call cdr3_aa cdr3_nt
TRBJ1-5 - - TRBV2 CASSAWGGARDETQHF TGTGCCAGCAGTGCTTGGGGGGGGGCCAGGGATGAGACCCAGCATTTT
TRBJ2-7 - - TRBV6-5 CASSPGVLGEQYF TGTGCCAGCAGTCCAGGGGTGTTGGGGGAGCAGTACTTC
TRBJ1-4 TRBD1 - TRBV19 CASSMGTVSNEKLFF TGTGCCAGTAGTATGGGGACAGTAAGCAATGAAAAACTGTTTTTT
TRBJ2-1 - - TRBV20-1 CSASYTNRGNEQFF TGCAGTGCTAGTTACACAAACCGGGGGAATGAGCAGTTCTTC
TRBJ2-2 - - TRBV30 CAWSTVPSAGELFF TGTGCCTGGAGTACCGTCCCGAGCGCCGGGGAGCTGTTTTTT
TRBJ1-2 - - TRBV7-9 CASSQRAEGRAYGYTF TGTGCCAGCAGCCAACGGGCGGAGGGAAGGGCCTATGGCTACACCTTC
TRBJ2-7 TRBD1 - TRBV6-5 CASSFNWGQGAEQYF TGTGCCAGCAGTTTTAACTGGGGACAGGGAGCCGAGCAGTACTTC
TRBJ2-2 - - TRBV12-3/TRBV12-4 CAGLGQNTGELFF TGTGCCGGCCTCGGACAGAACACCGGGGAGCTGTTTTTT
TRBJ1-5 TRBD1 few TRBV24-1 CATSDLVIRTGMYSNQPQHF TGTGCCACCAGTGATTTGGTAATCCGGACAGGGATGTATAGCAATCAGCCCCAGCATTTT
TRBJ1-1 - - TRBV12-3/TRBV12-4 CASNTGRTKAFF TGTGCCAGCAATACCGGGCGGACTAAAGCTTTCTTT
TRBJ1-1 - - TRBV2 CASSESSGRRKTEAFF TGTGCCAGCAGTGAGTCATCAGGACGGAGGAAGACTGAAGCTTTCTTT
TRBJ1-1 - - TRBV25-1 CASTLGGNTEAFF TGTGCCAGCACCCTGGGGGGGAACACTGAAGCTTTCTTT
TRBJ1-2 - - TRBV10-3 CAISESLGGNYGYTF TGTGCCATCAGTGAGTCGTTGGGAGGGAACTATGGCTACACCTTC
TRBJ2-2 - - TRBV6-5 CATKRYTGELFF TGTGCCACTAAGCGGTACACCGGGGAGCTGTTTTTT
TRBJ1-5 - - TRBV18 CASSLDRLPNQPQHF TGTGCCAGCTCACTTGATAGATTACCCAATCAGCCCCAGCATTTT
TRBJ2-7 - - TRBV27 CASSLGGTANEQYF TGTGCCAGCAGTTTAGGCGGGACAGCCAACGAGCAGTACTTC